A selection of T cell receptor beta chains follows, all from one sample in a study of graft-versus-host responses after intestinal transplantation. TCRdb's copy holds only in-frame clones and misses some; the assay was immunoSEQ multiplex PCR. Of approximately 24,000 clones in the sample, approximately 93% were seen once. The specimen comprised PBMCs, sampled 18 days after transplant. Source of these receptors: a human patient who received an intestinal transplant, so some T cells may come from the graft donor. Each CDR3 is given with its conserved first and last residue. The order of the fields is D gene, clone size, V gene, J gene, CDR3 DNA, CDR3 protein. A D gene is named only where the DNA matches it firmly. The size of a clone is reported for some rows only, either as once, few or many, or as a class for expanded clones.

d_gene: TRBD1
abundance: NA
v_gene: TRBV9
j_gene: TRBJ2-7
CDR3nt: TGTGCCAGCAGCGTAGGTGTGGGACAGGCCGACGAGCAGTACTTC
CDR3aa: CASSVGVGQADEQYF

d_gene: NA
abundance: NA
v_gene: TRBV7-6
j_gene: TRBJ2-7
CDR3nt: TGTGCCAGCAGCTTATTTAGTTCGGACAGATTCTCCTACGAGCAGTACTTC
CDR3aa: CASSLFSSDRFSYEQYF

d_gene: NA
abundance: NA
v_gene: TRBV18
j_gene: TRBJ2-5
CDR3nt: TGTGCCAGCTCACCCCAGGGGTGGGAGACCCAGTACTTC
CDR3aa: CASSPQGWETQYF

d_gene: NA
abundance: NA
v_gene: TRBV18
j_gene: TRBJ2-5
CDR3nt: TGTGCCAGCTCACCGACGGGGGTAGAGACCCAGTACTTC
CDR3aa: CASSPTGVETQYF

d_gene: NA
abundance: NA
v_gene: TRBV27
j_gene: TRBJ1-1
CDR3nt: TGTGCCAGCAGTCTCCTGGGAGGCAGCACTGAAGCTTTCTTT
CDR3aa: CASSLLGGSTEAFF

d_gene: TRBD1
abundance: NA
v_gene: TRBV29-1
j_gene: TRBJ2-1
CDR3nt: TGCAGCGTGGAAAAACAGGGGAACGAGCAGTTCTTC
CDR3aa: CSVEKQGNEQFF

d_gene: NA
abundance: NA
v_gene: TRBV28
j_gene: TRBJ2-7
CDR3nt: TGTGCCAGCACCCCCCTCCAGGGGTCGGCCTACGAGCAGTACTTC
CDR3aa: CASTPLQGSAYEQYF

d_gene: NA
abundance: NA
v_gene: TRBV12-5
j_gene: TRBJ1-6
CDR3nt: TGTGCTAGTGGCGGCGGTGCTGGATCACCCCTCCACTTT
CDR3aa: CASGGGAGSPLHF

d_gene: NA
abundance: once
v_gene: TRBV18
j_gene: TRBJ1-5
CDR3nt: TGTGCCAGCTCACGCGGCAGGGGAGTCAGCAATCAGCCCCAGCATTTT
CDR3aa: CASSRGRGVSNQPQHF

d_gene: NA
abundance: NA
v_gene: TRBV20-1
j_gene: TRBJ2-5
CDR3nt: TGCAGTGCTAGGAGTCAAGAGACCCAGTACTTC
CDR3aa: CSARSQETQYF

d_gene: TRBD1
abundance: NA
v_gene: TRBV2
j_gene: TRBJ2-1
CDR3nt: TGTGCCGGAGATCGGACAGGGCGCAATGAGCAGTTCTTC
CDR3aa: CAGDRTGRNEQFF

d_gene: NA
abundance: NA
v_gene: TRBV6-5
j_gene: TRBJ1-5
CDR3nt: TGTGCCAGCGTATCTAATAGCAATCAGCCCCAGCATTTT
CDR3aa: CASVSNSNQPQHF

d_gene: TRBD2
abundance: NA
v_gene: TRBV25-1
j_gene: TRBJ2-7
CDR3nt: TGTGCCAGCAGTGATCGGGGGGGTGAGGAGCAGTACTTC
CDR3aa: CASSDRGGEEQYF

d_gene: NA
abundance: NA
v_gene: TRBV30
j_gene: TRBJ1-4
CDR3nt: TGTGCCTGGAGTGGTGAAAAACTGTTTTTT
CDR3aa: CAWSGEKLFF

d_gene: NA
abundance: NA
v_gene: TRBV2
j_gene: TRBJ2-3
CDR3nt: TGTGCCAGCAAAGACCCTACTAGCACAGATACGCAGTATTTT
CDR3aa: CASKDPTSTDTQYF

d_gene: NA
abundance: NA
v_gene: TRBV9
j_gene: TRBJ2-5
CDR3nt: TGTGCCAGCAGCGTATCAGGAGGGGGAGGAGAGACCCAGTACTTC
CDR3aa: CASSVSGGGGETQYF

d_gene: NA
abundance: NA
v_gene: TRBV5-4
j_gene: TRBJ2-7
CDR3nt: TGTGCCAGCAGCTTGGATGGACAGTACGAGCAGTACTTC
CDR3aa: CASSLDGQYEQYF

d_gene: TRBD1
abundance: NA
v_gene: TRBV4-1
j_gene: TRBJ1-5
CDR3nt: TGCGCCAGCAGCCAAACGACAGGGTATAGCAATCAGCCCCAGCATTTT
CDR3aa: CASSQTTGYSNQPQHF